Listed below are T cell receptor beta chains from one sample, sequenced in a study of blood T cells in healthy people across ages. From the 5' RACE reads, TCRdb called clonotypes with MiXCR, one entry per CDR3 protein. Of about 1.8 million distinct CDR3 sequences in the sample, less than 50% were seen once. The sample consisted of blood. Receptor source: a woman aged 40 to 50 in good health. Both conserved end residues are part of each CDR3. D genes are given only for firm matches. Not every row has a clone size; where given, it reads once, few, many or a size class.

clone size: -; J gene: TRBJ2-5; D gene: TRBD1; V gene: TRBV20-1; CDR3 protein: CSARQTGAQETQYF; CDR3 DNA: TGCAGTGCCAGACAGACAGGGGCACAAGAGACCCAGTACTTC
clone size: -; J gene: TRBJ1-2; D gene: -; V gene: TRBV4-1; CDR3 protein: CASSQEGPNGYGYTF; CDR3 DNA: TGCGCCAGCAGCCAAGAGGGTCCGAACGGCTATGGCTACACCTTC
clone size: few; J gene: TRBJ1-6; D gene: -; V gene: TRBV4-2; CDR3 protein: CASSPSGTNSPLHF; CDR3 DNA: TGTGCCAGCAGCCCTAGCGGAACTAATTCACCCCTCCACTTT
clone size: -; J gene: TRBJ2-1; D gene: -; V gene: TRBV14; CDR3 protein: CVSSQVLGNEQFF; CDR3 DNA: TGTGTCAGCAGCCAAGTTTTGGGGAATGAGCAGTTCTTC
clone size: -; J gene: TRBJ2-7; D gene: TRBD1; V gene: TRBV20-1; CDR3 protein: CSAHGLKDGGTGHSYEQYF; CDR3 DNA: TGCAGTGCTCACGGACTGAAAGACGGCGGGACAGGGCACTCCTACGAGCAGTACTTC
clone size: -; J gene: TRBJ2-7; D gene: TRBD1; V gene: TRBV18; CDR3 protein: CASSPGSGGIYEQYF; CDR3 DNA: TGTGCCAGCTCACCAGGGTCAGGGGGTATCTACGAGCAGTACTTC
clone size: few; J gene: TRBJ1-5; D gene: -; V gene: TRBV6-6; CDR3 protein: CASSYPMAGTQPQHF; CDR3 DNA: TGTGCCAGCAGTTACCCAATGGCGGGTACTCAGCCCCAGCATTTT
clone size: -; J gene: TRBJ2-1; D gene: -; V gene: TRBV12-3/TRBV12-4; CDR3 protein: CASKGRGVYNEQFF; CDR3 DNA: TGTGCCAGCAAGGGGAGAGGGGTATACAATGAGCAGTTCTTC
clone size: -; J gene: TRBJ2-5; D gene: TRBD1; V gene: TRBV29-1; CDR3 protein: CSVAGRGSETQYF; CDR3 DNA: TGCAGCGTTGCAGGCAGGGGGTCAGAGACCCAGTACTTC
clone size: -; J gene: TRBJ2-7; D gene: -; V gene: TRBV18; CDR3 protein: CASSPVTVYEQYF; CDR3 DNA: TGTGCCAGCTCACCAGTGACAGTCTACGAGCAGTACTTC
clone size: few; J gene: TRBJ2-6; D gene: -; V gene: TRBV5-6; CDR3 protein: CASSLHGSGANVLTF; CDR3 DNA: TGTGCCAGCAGCTTGCACGGCTCTGGGGCCAACGTCCTGACTTTC
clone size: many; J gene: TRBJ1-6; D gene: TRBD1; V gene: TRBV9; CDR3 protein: CASSADRAYSPLHF; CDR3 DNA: TGTGCCAGCAGCGCGGACAGGGCATATTCACCCCTCCACTTT
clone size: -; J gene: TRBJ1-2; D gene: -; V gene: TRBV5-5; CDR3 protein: CASSSQAENYGYTF; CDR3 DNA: TGTGCCAGCAGCTCACAAGCAGAGAACTATGGCTACACCTTC
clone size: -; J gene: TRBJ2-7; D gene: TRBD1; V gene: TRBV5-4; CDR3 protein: CASSPDTGTGAHEQYF; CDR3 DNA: TGTGCCAGCAGCCCGGATACCGGGACAGGGGCCCACGAGCAGTACTTC
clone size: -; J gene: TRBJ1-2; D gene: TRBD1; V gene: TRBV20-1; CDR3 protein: CSARLNRDRGLADYGYTF; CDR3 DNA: TGCAGTGCTAGGCTGAACCGGGACAGGGGGCTAGCTGACTATGGCTACACCTTC
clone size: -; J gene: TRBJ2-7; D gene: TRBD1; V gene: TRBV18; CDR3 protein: CASSAAGQGYEQYF; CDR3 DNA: TGTGCCAGCTCAGCCGCGGGACAGGGCTACGAGCAGTACTTC
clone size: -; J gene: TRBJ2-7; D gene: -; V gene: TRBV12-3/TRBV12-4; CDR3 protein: CASSSRTPGTPEQYF; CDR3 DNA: TGTGCCAGCAGTTCTAGAACCCCCGGGACACCCGAGCAGTACTTC
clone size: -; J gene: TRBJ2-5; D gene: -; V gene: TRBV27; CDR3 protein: CASSLYRSQETQYF; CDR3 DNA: TGTGCCAGCAGTTTATACCGGTCCCAAGAGACCCAGTACTTC
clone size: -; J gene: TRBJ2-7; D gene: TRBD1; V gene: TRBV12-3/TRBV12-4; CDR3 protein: CASSLSFRGLSEQYF; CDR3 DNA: TGTGCCAGCAGTTTGAGTTTCAGGGGGTTAAGCGAGCAGTACTTC
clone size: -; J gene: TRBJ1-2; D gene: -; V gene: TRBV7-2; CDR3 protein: CASSSPSGGGYTF; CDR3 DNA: TGTGCCAGCAGTTCCCCTTCCGGGGGCGGCTACACCTTC
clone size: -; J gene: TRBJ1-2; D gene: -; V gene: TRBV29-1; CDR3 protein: CPRDYDYTF; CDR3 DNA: TGCCCGAGGGACTATGACTACACCTTC
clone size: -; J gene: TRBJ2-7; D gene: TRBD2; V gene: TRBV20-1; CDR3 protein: CGARTSGLTYEQYF; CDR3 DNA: TGCGGTGCCAGGACTAGCGGCCTAACTTACGAGCAGTACTTC
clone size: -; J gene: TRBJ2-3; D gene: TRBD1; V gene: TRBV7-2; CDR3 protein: CASSLKQGRDTQYF; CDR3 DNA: TGTGCCAGCAGCTTAAAACAGGGGAGAGATACGCAGTATTTT
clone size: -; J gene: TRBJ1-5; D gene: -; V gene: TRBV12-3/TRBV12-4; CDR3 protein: CASSAHRDTNQPQHF; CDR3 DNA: TGTGCCAGCAGTGCCCACAGGGATACCAATCAGCCCCAGCATTTT
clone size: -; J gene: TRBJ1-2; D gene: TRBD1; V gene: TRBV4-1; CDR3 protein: CASSQEPTGARYGYTF; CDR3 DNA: TGCGCCAGCAGCCAAGAGCCCACAGGGGCAAGGTATGGCTACACCTTC
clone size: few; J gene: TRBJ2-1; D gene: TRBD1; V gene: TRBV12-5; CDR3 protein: CASGLVGQGVSEQFF; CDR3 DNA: TGTGCTAGTGGTTTGGTAGGACAGGGGGTCAGTGAGCAGTTCTTC
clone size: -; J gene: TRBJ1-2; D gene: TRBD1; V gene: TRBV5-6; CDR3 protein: CASSWRGTGAANYGYTF; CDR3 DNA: TGTGCCAGCAGCTGGAGGGGGACAGGGGCAGCTAACTATGGCTACACCTTC
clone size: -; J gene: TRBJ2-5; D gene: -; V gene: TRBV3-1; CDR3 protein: CASSQMASQGTQYF; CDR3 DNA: TGTGCCAGCAGCCAAATGGCCAGCCAAGGGACCCAGTACTTC
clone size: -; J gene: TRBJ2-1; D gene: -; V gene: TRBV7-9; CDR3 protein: CASSPRAENEQFF; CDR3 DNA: TGTGCCAGCAGTCCCAGAGCAGAAAATGAGCAGTTCTTC
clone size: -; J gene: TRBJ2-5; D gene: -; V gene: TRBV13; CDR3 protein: CASSKASKVALRETQYF; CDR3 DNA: TGTGCCAGCAGCAAGGCTAGCAAGGTCGCCCTGAGGGAGACCCAGTACTTC
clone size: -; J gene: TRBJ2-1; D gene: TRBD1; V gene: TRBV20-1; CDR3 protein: CSVTGDQETQFF; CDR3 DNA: TGCAGTGTCACAGGGGACCAAGAGACCCAGTTCTTC
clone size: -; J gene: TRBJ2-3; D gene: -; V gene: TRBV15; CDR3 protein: CATSSPETRGFADTQYF; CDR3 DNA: TGTGCCACCAGCAGTCCAGAGACAAGGGGGTTCGCAGATACGCAGTATTTT
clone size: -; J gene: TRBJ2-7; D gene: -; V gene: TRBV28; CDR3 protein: CASSCRGSVLYEQYF; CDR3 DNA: TGTGCCAGCAGTTGTAGGGGCAGTGTGTTGTACGAGCAGTACTTC
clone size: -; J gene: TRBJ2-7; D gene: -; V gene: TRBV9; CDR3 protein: CASSPSPSRIGEQYF; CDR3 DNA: TGTGCCAGCAGCCCATCTCCTTCTAGGATCGGCGAGCAGTACTTC
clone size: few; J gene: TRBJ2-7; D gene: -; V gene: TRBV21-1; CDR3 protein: CASGQREPYEQYF; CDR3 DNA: TGTGCCAGCGGTCAAAGGGAGCCCTACGAGCAGTACTTC
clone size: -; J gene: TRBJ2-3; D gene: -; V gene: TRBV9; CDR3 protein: CASSVGGRPTDTQYF; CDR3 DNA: TGTGCCAGCAGCGTAGGGGGACGGCCCACAGATACGCAGTATTTT
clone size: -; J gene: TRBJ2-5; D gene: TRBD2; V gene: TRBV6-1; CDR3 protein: CASREATSGGLKTQYF; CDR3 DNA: TGTGCCAGCAGGGAAGCGACTAGCGGGGGGTTGAAGACCCAGTACTTC
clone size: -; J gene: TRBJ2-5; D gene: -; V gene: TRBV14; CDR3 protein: CASSQIGAGETQYF; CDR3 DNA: TGTGCCAGCAGCCAAATAGGGGCGGGAGAGACCCAGTACTTC
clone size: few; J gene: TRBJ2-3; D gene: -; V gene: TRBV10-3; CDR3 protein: CAISVDEFQKFTDTQYF; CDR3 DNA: TGTGCCATCAGTGTTGATGAGTTCCAGAAATTCACAGATACGCAGTATTTT
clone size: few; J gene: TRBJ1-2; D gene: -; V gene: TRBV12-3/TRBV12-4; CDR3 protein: CASRGPPQEHRGYTF; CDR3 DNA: TGTGCCAGCAGAGGACCTCCGCAGGAGCACCGGGGCTACACCTTC
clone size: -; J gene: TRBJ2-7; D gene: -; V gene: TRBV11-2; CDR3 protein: CASSSPAYGVYEQYF; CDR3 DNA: TGTGCCAGCAGCTCTCCCGCTTATGGCGTCTACGAGCAGTACTTC
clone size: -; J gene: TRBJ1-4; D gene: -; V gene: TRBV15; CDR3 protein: CATSRDTGNEKLFF; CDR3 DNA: TGTGCCACCAGCAGAGATACCGGGAATGAAAAACTGTTTTTT
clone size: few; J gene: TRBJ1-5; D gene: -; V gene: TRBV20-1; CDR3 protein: CSAGRDQPQHF; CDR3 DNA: TGCAGTGCCGGGAGGGATCAGCCCCAGCATTTT
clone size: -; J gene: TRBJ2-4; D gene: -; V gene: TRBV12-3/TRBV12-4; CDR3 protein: CASSSGPYRDIQYF; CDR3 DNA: TGTGCCAGCAGTTCAGGCCCCTACCGGGACATTCAGTACTTC
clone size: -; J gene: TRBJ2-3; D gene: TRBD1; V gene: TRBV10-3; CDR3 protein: CAIKRTGGNPDTQYF; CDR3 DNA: TGTGCCATCAAGCGAACAGGGGGGAACCCAGATACGCAGTATTTT
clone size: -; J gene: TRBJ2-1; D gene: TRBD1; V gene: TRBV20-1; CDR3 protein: CSATGGDRARMNEQFF; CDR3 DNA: TGCAGTGCTACAGGCGGAGACAGGGCGAGAATGAATGAGCAGTTCTTC